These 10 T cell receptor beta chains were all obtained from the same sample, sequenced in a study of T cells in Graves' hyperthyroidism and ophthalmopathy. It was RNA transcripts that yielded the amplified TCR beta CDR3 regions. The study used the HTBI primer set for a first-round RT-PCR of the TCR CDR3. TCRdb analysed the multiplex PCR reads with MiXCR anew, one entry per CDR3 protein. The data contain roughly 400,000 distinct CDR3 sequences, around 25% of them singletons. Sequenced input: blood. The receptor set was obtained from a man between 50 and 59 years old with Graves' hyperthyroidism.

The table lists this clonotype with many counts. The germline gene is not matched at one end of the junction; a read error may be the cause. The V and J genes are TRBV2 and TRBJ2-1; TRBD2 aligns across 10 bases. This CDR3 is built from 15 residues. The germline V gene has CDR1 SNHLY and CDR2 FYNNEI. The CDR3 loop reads CASREVAGGYNEQFF. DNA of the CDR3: TGTGCCAGCAGGGAAGTAGCGGGAGGATACAATGAGCAGTTCTTC.

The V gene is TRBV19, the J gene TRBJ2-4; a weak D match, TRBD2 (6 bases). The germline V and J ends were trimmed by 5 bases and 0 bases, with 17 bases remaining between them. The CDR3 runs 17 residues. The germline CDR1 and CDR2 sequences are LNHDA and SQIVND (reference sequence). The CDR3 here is CASSPLNGGLAKNIQYF. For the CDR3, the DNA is TGTGCCAGTAGTCCTCTCAATGGGGGGTTAGCCAAAAACATTCAGTACTTC.

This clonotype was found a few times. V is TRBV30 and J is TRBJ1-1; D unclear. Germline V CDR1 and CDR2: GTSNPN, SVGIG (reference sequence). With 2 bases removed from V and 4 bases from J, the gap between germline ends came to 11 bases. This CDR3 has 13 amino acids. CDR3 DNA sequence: TGTGCCTGGAGTACCGGAAGTGTCACTGAAGCTTTCTTT. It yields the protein CAWSTGSVTEAFF.

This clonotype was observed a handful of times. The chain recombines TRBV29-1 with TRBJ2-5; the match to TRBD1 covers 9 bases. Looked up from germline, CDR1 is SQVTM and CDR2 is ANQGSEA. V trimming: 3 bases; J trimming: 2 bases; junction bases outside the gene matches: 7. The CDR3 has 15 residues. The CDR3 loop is CSVEPTGGRQETQYF. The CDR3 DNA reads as TGCAGCGTTGAGCCGACAGGGGGTCGGCAAGAGACCCAGTACTTC.

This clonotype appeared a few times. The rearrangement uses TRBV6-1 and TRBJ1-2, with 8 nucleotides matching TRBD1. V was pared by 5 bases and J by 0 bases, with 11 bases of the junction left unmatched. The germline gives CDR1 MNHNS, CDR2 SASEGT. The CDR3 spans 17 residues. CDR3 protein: CASSSLGQGEANYGYTF. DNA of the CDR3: TGTGCCAGCAGTTCCCTTGGACAGGGAGAAGCTAACTATGGCTACACCTTC.

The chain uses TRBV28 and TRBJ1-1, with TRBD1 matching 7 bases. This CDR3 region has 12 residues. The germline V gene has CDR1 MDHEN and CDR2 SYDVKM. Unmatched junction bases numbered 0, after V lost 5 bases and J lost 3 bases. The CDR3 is CASSTGDTEAFF. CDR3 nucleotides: TGTGCCAGCAGTACAGGGGACACTGAAGCTTTCTTT.

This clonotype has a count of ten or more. CDR3 nucleotides: TGTGCCAGCAGCCCCGGGACCCCCTTTAAGTACTTC. This codes for CASSPGTPFKYF. The gene calls are TRBV12-3 or TRBV12-4 and TRBJ2-4; D is possibly TRBD1 or TRBD2 (5 bases each). This CDR3 spans 12 amino acids. The germline V and J ends were trimmed by 6 bases and 14 bases, with 17 bases remaining between them.

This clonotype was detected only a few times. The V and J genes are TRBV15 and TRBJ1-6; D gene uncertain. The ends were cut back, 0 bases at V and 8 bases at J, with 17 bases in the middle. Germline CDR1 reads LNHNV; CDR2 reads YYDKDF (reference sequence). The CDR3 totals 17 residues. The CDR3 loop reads CATSRDLVWGRDSPLHF. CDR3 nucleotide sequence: TGTGCCACCAGCAGAGATCTTGTATGGGGTCGGGATTCACCCCTCCACTTT.

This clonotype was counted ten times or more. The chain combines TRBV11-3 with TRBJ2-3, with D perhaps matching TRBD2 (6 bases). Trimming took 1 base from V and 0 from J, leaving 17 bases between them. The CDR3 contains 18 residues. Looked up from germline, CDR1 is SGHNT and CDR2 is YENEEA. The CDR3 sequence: CASSLGLPGEPSTDTQYF. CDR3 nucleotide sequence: TGTGCCAGCAGCTTAGGTCTGCCGGGAGAGCCTAGCACAGATACGCAGTATTTT.

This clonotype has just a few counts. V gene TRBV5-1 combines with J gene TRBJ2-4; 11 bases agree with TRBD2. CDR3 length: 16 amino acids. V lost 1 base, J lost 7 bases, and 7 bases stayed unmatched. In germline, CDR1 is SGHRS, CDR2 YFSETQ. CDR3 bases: TGCGCCAGCAGCTTGACTAGCGGGAGTGCGAGGAACATTCAGTACTTC. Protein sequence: CASSLTSGSARNIQYF.